This entry concerns a single TCR beta chain. V was cut by 3 bases and J by 5 bases, with 16 bases left in between. This CDR3 spans 15 amino acids. Germline loops: CDR1 KGHSH, CDR2 LQKENI. The data stem from a study of blood T cell repertoires in COVID-19. Study in general: Collection of acute and convalescent COVID-19 samples took place in the United States, Italy and Spain. Sources were T cells, B-cell-depleted T cells, or PBMCs; the material itself was cDNA or gDNA.

In the original workflow: Cell counts per sample came from amplifying reference gene primers. Clones were sequenced by immunoSEQ multiplex PCR, and TCRdb holds only the in-frame ones, with some missing. The DNA was the basis for D and trimming; V, J and clone size are from that table. Among roughly 200,000 clones listed, roughly 86% were seen once. The chain uses TRBV18 and TRBJ2-5, with a weak D call TRBD2 (6 bases). The TCR was taken from a man aged 60-69 years with acute or convalescent COVID-19. Material for sequencing was peripheral blood. This CDR3 is CASSPRTPGGETQYF. As DNA, the CDR3 is TGTGCCAGCTCACCCCGGACTCCCGGAGGGGAGACCCAGTACTTC.